The next 17 T cell receptor beta chains were all read from a single sample in a study of blood T cell repertoires in COVID-19. Libraries were prepared by immunoSEQ multiplex PCR; TCRdb keeps only in-frame clonotypes and omits some of them. Of more than 200,000 clones listed, roughly 87% are singletons. Sample: peripheral blood. Receptors originate from a young man with active or convalescent COVID-19.

This clone has just a few counts. The chain links TRBV6-6 to TRBJ1-3; possibly TRBD1 for D (6 bases). CDR3 length: 16 residues. CDR1 and CDR2 from the germline V gene are MNHNY and SVGAGI (reference sequence). The ends were cut back, 6 bases at V and 4 bases at J, with 19 bases in the middle. The DNA for the CDR3 is TGTGCCAGCAGCCTTTACACAGGGCCGTTCGGAAACACCATATATTTT. Translated: CASSLYTGPFGNTIYF.

The V and J genes are TRBV29-1 and TRBJ1-2; D gene ambiguous. CDR1 and CDR2 (germline): SQVTM, ANQGSEA. The CDR3 runs 14 residues. Trimming cost V 6 bases and J 2 bases, with 16 bases left between them. CDR3 DNA sequence: TGCAGCGTCGATCCCTCGACCGGGAACTATGGCTACACCTTC. Translated, it gives CSVDPSTGNYGYTF.

The chain employs TRBV29-1 and TRBJ2-7; TRBD1 agrees at 10 bases. V shed 0 bases, J shed 4 bases, and the junction held 3 bases outside the gene matches. Germline assignment: CDR1 SQVTM and CDR2 ANQGSEA. The CDR3 is 14 residues long. CDR3 coding DNA: TGCAGCGTTGAAGAGCGGGACAGGGGATACGAGCAGTACTTC. Its translation: CSVEERDRGYEQYF.

This chain uses TRBV6-2 or TRBV6-3 with TRBJ1-2; the D is unclear. CDR3 length: 12 residues. The V end lost 0 bases, the J end lost 8 bases, and 7 bases lay between the germline ends. Germline V gene lookup returns CDR1 MNHEY and CDR2 SVGEGT. The DNA for the CDR3 is TGTGCCAGCAGTTACTCGAGGATGGGCTACACCTTC. Translation: CASSYSRMGYTF.

The rearrangement joins TRBV13 to TRBJ1-6, with D unresolved. The CDR3 is 14 residues long. The ends were cut back, 3 bases at V and 7 bases at J, with 10 bases in the middle. Germline loops: CDR1 PRHDT, CDR2 FYEKMQ (reference sequence). CDR3 coding DNA: TGTGCCAGCAGCTTTCTTGAGCCGAATTCACCCCTCCACTTT. It codes for CASSFLEPNSPLHF.

The CDR3: CASSLGAGQGNEKLFF. The CDR3 coding sequence is TGTGCCAGCAGCCTGGGGGCAGGGCAAGGAAATGAAAAACTGTTTTTT. V is TRBV9 and J is TRBJ1-4; D may be TRBD1 (6 bases). Germline V gene sequence: CDR1 SGDLS, CDR2 YYNGEE. The CDR3 contains 16 residues. The V and J ends lost 4 bases and 5 bases respectively, with 18 bases between them.

In its sample, this clone was seen a few times. The chain recombines TRBV24-1 with TRBJ1-2; a possible D gene is TRBD1 (5 bases). The CDR3 runs 17 residues. Germline V gene data show CDR1 as KGHDR and CDR2 as SFDVKD. Trimming removed 4 bases from V and 0 bases from J, with 17 bases in between. This CDR3 is CATSDGLNRTPNYGYTF. For the CDR3, the DNA is TGTGCCACCAGTGACGGCCTTAACAGGACCCCTAACTATGGCTACACCTTC.

V gene TRBV30 combines with J gene TRBJ2-7, with 10 bases aligning to TRBD1. Trimming removed 5 bases from V and 2 bases from J; junction bases left unmatched: 6. The CDR3 has 14 residues. Germline CDR1 reads GTSNPN; CDR2 reads SVGIG (reference sequence). DNA of the CDR3: TGTGCCTGGGTCCGGGACAGGGGCACCTACGAGCAGTACTTC. This encodes CAWVRDRGTYEQYF.

The V call is TRBV6-6, the J call TRBJ2-7, with 11 nucleotides matching TRBD1. Germline V CDR1 and CDR2: MNHNY, SVGAGI (reference sequence). The CDR3 totals 15 residues. V lost 6 bases to trimming and J lost 5 bases; unmatched junction nucleotides: 9. The CDR3 protein is CASSNPGQGAHEQYF. The CDR3, as DNA: TGTGCCAGCAGCAACCCCGGACAGGGGGCCCACGAGCAGTACTTC.

The rearrangement links TRBV7-3 to TRBJ2-3; 8 nucleotides match TRBD1. CDR3 length: 13 residues. From germline, CDR1 is SGHTA and CDR2 FQGTGA. The V and J ends lost 4 bases and 8 bases, in that order; junction bases with no gene match: 5. The CDR3 nucleotides are TGTGCCAGCAGCTCGGACAGGGAGAGTACGCAGTATTTT. It specifies CASSSDRESTQYF. The full variable domain, its missing parts supplied by reference TRBV7-3 and TRBJ2-3, is GAGVSQTPSNKVTEKGKYVELRCDPISGHTALYWYRQSLGQGPEFLIYFQGTGAADDSGLPNDRFFAVRPEGSVSTLKIQRTERGDSAVYLCASSSDRESTQYFGPGTRLTVL.

This clone came up a few times. Here the CDR3 DNA reads TGCGCCAGCAGCCAAGTTACTAAATACAGGGAAGTCACTGAAGCTTTCTTT. Amino acids: CASSQVTKYREVTEAFF. The J gene is TRBJ1-1, the V gene TRBV4-3, with a weak D call TRBD1 (6 bases). CDR3 size: 17 residues. Per germline, CDR1 LGHNA and CDR2 YSLEER. Deletions cut 1 base from V and 4 bases from J, with 19 bases between.

This sequence joins TRBV27 and TRBJ1-5; TRBD1 agrees at 7 bases. The CDR3 runs 14 residues. Germline V gene lookup returns CDR1 MNHEY and CDR2 SMNVEV (reference sequence). V lost 4 bases to trimming and J lost 11 bases; unmatched junction nucleotides: 11. CDR3 region: CASSSRTGRVAQHF. The DNA for the CDR3 is TGTGCCAGCAGTTCGAGGACAGGACGGGTAGCCCAGCATTTT.

This CDR3 is CASSITGTSGRSGTDTQYF. CDR3 sequence (DNA): TGTGCCAGTAGTATAACGGGGACTAGCGGGAGAAGCGGAACAGATACGCAGTATTTT. The chain is built from TRBV19 and TRBJ2-3, with 14 bases that match TRBD2. The CDR3 has 19 amino acids. The germline V gene encodes CDR1 LNHDA and CDR2 SQIVND (reference sequence). Trimming took 2 bases from V and 3 from J; bases not matched to a gene: 10.

The rearrangement uses TRBV9 and TRBJ2-5; 10 bases match TRBD2. The CDR3 loop spans 15 amino acids. Germline loops: CDR1 SGDLS, CDR2 YYNGEE. The J segment lost 2 bases and the V segment lost 2 bases, leaving 3 bases of the junction unmatched. The CDR3 nucleotides read TGTGCCAGCAGCGTGGTAGCGGGGGGACAAGAGACCCAGTACTTC. Translated, it gives CASSVVAGGQETQYF. The variable domain in full, with the rest retrieved from reference TRBV9 and TRBJ2-5, is DSGVTQTPKHLITATGQRVTLRCSPRSGDLSVYWYQQSLDQGLQFLIQYYNGEERAKGNILERFSAQQFPDLHSELNLSSLELGDSALYFCASSVVAGGQETQYFGPGTRLLVL.

This chain joins TRBV7-3 and TRBJ1-2; the D gene is possibly TRBD1 (5 bases). V lost 1 base and J lost 4, with 13 bases in between. There are 15 residues in the CDR3. The germline V gene encodes CDR1 SGHTA and CDR2 FQGTGA. The CDR3 loop reads CASSLKGGDGYGYTF. In DNA form, the CDR3 reads TGTGCCAGCAGCTTAAAGGGAGGGGATGGCTATGGCTACACCTTC. Full variable domain (outside the CDR3, taken from reference TRBV7-3 and TRBJ1-2): GAGVSQTPSNKVTEKGKYVELRCDPISGHTALYWYRQSLGQGPEFLIYFQGTGAADDSGLPNDRFFAVRPEGSVSTLKIQRTERGDSAVYLCASSLKGGDGYGYTFGSGTRLTVV.

The V call is TRBV28, the J call TRBJ1-4; TRBD1 aligns across 8 bases. J gave up 8 bases and V 5 bases, and 13 bases lay outside the gene matches. CDR3 length equals 16 residues. Germline V gives CDR1 MDHEN, CDR2 SYDVKM. Written as DNA, the CDR3 is TGTGCCAGCAGTGTCCCGGGACAGGAGGGGAGAGAAAAACTGTTTTTT. This gives the protein CASSVPGQEGREKLFF.

The chain employs TRBV28 and TRBJ1-3, with a weak D call TRBD1 (5 bases). The length of the CDR3 is 17 residues. Per the germline V gene, CDR1 is MDHEN and CDR2 is SYDVKM. V was trimmed by 5 bases and J by 0 bases, leaving 17 bases between them. The CDR3 protein is CASSPLTLGGSGNTIYF. In DNA form, the CDR3 reads TGTGCCAGCAGTCCTCTTACACTGGGGGGCTCTGGAAACACCATATATTTT.